A selection of T cell receptor beta chains follows, all from one sample in a study of cytomegalovirus exposure and HLA in healthy donors. Sequenced by immunoSEQ multiplex PCR; TCRdb stores in-frame clones only, minus some. Here the sample spans 150,000 to 200,000 clones, about 80% being singletons. The material sequenced was PBMCs. The receptors shown here come from a woman aged 40 to 50 in good health and CMV-seronegative. Both conserved end residues are part of each CDR3. The D gene is left open where the match is weak. Only some rows state a clone size, as once, few, many or a class for expanded clones.

clone_size j_call d_call cdr3_length v_call cdr3_nt cdr3_aa
- TRBJ2-4 TRBD1 13 TRBV29-1 TGCAGCGTTGAAGAAGGACAGGGGGACATTCAGTACTTC CSVEEGQGDIQYF
- TRBJ2-7 - 13 TRBV7-9 TGTGCCAGCAGCCACGGACAGTTCTACGAGCAGTACTTC CASSHGQFYEQYF
- TRBJ1-4 TRBD1 16 TRBV7-8 TGTGCCAGCAGCTTAGCGGGTTTAGGGGGCGGCGAAAAACTGTTTTTT CASSLAGLGGGEKLFF
- TRBJ2-3 TRBD2 18 TRBV5-1 TGCGCCAGCAGCTCAGGACTAGCGGGAGCAGGGCACACAGATACGCAGTATTTT CASSSGLAGAGHTDTQYF
- TRBJ1-1 - 13 TRBV5-1 TGCGCCAGCAGCTCTACAGGGAGGGATGAAGCTTTCTTT CASSSTGRDEAFF
- TRBJ2-7 - 11 TRBV6-7 TGTGCCAGCAGTTCTATATACGAGCAGTACTTC CASSSIYEQYF
- TRBJ2-3 - 14 TRBV7-9 TGTGCCAGCAGCTTAATAGCATATACAGATACGCAGTATTTT CASSLIAYTDTQYF
once TRBJ1-1 - 15 TRBV7-3 TGTGCCAGCAGCTTAACGAGAGGCCGGGACACTGAAGCTTTCTTT CASSLTRGRDTEAFF
- TRBJ2-4 TRBD1 14 TRBV2 TGTGCCAGCAGTGAGGACAGGGTGACAAACATTCAGTACTTC CASSEDRVTNIQYF
once TRBJ2-7 TRBD1 15 TRBV19 TGTGCCAGTAGTATTCAAGAAGACAGGGTCGGCGAGCAGTACTTC CASSIQEDRVGEQYF
- TRBJ2-7 - 15 TRBV7-3 TGTGCCAGCAGCCCAACCTCGGGTGCCTCCTACGAGCAGTACTTC CASSPTSGASYEQYF
- TRBJ2-1 TRBD1 18 TRBV28 TGTGCCAGCAGTAGCCCCGGGACAGGGGGCCCGGACTACAATGAGCAGTTCTTC CASSSPGTGGPDYNEQFF
- TRBJ1-1 - 13 TRBV5-4 TGTGCCAGCAGCCGTGGACAGACGAGTGAAGCTTTCTTT CASSRGQTSEAFF
- TRBJ1-3 - 17 TRBV6-1 TGTGCCAGCAGTGAGATAGCAGACCGCTATCGAGGAAACACCATATATTTT CASSEIADRYRGNTIYF
- TRBJ1-5 - 14 TRBV7-9 TGTGCCAGCAGCTTCTCAGGGGGCAATCAGCCCCAGCATTTT CASSFSGGNQPQHF
- TRBJ2-5 - 11 TRBV30 TGTGCCTGGGCGAATCAAGAGACCCAGTACTTC CAWANQETQYF
- TRBJ2-3 TRBD1 14 TRBV4-1 TGCGCCAGCAGCCCACAGGGGCTAAGGGATACGCAGTATTTT CASSPQGLRDTQYF
- TRBJ1-4 TRBD1 18 TRBV29-1 TGCAGCGTACGACAGGGGACAGCTCTTACCTCAACTAATGAAAAACTGTTTTTT CSVRQGTALTSTNEKLFF
few TRBJ2-7 - 12 TRBV6-1 TGTGCCAGCAGTGAACTTTCCTACGAGCAGTACTTC CASSELSYEQYF
- TRBJ1-1 - 13 TRBV18 TGTGCCAGCTCACCACCTGGCATTACTGAAGCTTTCTTT CASSPPGITEAFF
- TRBJ2-7 - 16 TRBV11-2 TGTGCCAGCAGCTCAGACCTCGGGACTCCTTCCTACGAGCAGTACTTC CASSSDLGTPSYEQYF
- TRBJ2-1 TRBD2 15 TRBV5-1 TGCGCCTCCCATGAGGGGAGCGGGAGGCACAATGAGCAGTTCTTC CASHEGSGRHNEQFF